The 23 T cell receptor beta chains given below trace back to one sample, sequenced in a study of blood T cell repertoires in COVID-19. The assay was immunoSEQ multiplex PCR, and TCRdb's table has in-frame clones only and misses some. The sample lists more than 300,000 clones; about 87% were seen once. The sample taken for sequencing was PBMCs or T cells enriched from blood (not recorded which). The receptors here all came from a middle-aged man in a cohort exposed to, infected with or recovered from COVID-19 (not recorded which).

The chain carries TRBV18 and TRBJ2-7; 7 bases align to TRBD1. CDR3 length: 15 residues. Germline-derived CDR1 and CDR2 are KGHSH and LQKENI. Unmatched junction bases numbered 8, after V lost 5 bases and J lost 1 base. CDR3 residues: CASSADRSLSYEQYF. The DNA of the CDR3 is TGTGCCAGCTCAGCGGACAGGTCCTTGTCCTACGAGCAGTACTTC.

The rearrangement links TRBV30 to TRBJ2-7; D is possibly TRBD1 (6 bases). The CDR3 length is 11 residues. Trimming cost V 0 bases and J 7 bases, with 7 bases left between them. Germline CDR1 is GTSNPN and CDR2 is SVGIG (reference sequence). This CDR3 is CAWSVGGEQYF. The CDR3 DNA reads TGTGCCTGGAGTGTAGGGGGAGAGCAGTACTTC.

V and J are TRBV9 and TRBJ1-2; D perhaps matches TRBD1 (5 bases). The CDR3 contains 13 residues. V lost 6 bases, J lost 3 bases, and 12 bases lay in between. Germline CDR1 reads SGDLS; CDR2 reads YYNGEE. CDR3 in amino acids: CASTLGGDYGYTF. DNA for the CDR3: TGTGCCAGCACCTTGGGGGGTGACTATGGCTACACCTTC.

The chain carries TRBV28 and TRBJ2-7; TRBD2 matches 11 bases. The CDR3 contains 16 residues. Unmatched junction bases numbered 9, after V lost 1 base and J lost 7 bases. Germline-derived CDR1 and CDR2 are MDHEN and SYDVKM. In DNA, the CDR3 is TGTGCCAGCAGTTTATATCTAGCGGGAGGTCGGGGTGAGCAGTACTTC. Translated: CASSLYLAGGRGEQYF.

This clone was picked up one time. The chain is built from TRBV7-2 and TRBJ2-7; 14 bases are a match to TRBD2. Germline CDR1 SGHTA, CDR2 FQGNSA. Trimming removed 4 bases from V and 3 bases from J; junction bases left unmatched: 8. The length of the CDR3 is 17 residues. The CDR3 sequence is CASSYRRGLAGGYEQYF. DNA of the CDR3: TGTGCCAGCAGCTACAGACGCGGACTAGCGGGAGGCTACGAGCAGTACTTC.

To note about this clone: Other DNA sequences in the sample encode the same CDR3. The chain has TRBV14 and TRBJ2-5, with TRBD2 identical over 11 bases. There are 14 residues in the CDR3. Germline V gives CDR1 SGHDN, CDR2 FVKESK. J was trimmed by 4 bases and V by 4 bases; bases with no gene match: 2. The CDR3 here is CASSLGLAGETQYF. CDR3 DNA: TGTGCCAGCAGCCTAGGACTAGCGGGAGAGACCCAGTACTTC.

The chain carries TRBV7-3 and TRBJ2-3; 7 bases are a match to TRBD2. This CDR3 has 14 amino acids. Germline-derived CDR1 and CDR2 are SGHTA and FQGTGA. V gave up 5 bases and J gave up 4 bases; unmatched junction bases: 6. Here the CDR3 DNA reads TGTGCCAGCAGCATGACGGGAGGCCCAGATACGCAGTATTTT. Translating it yields CASSMTGGPDTQYF.

This clone was counted once. This chain connects TRBV7-9 to TRBJ1-1; the D gene is possibly TRBD1 (6 bases). Germline V CDR1 and CDR2: SEHNR, FQNEAQ (reference sequence). This CDR3 spans 15 amino acids. Trimming took off 5 bases at V and 0 bases at J, with 13 bases between the two ends. The CDR3 here is CASSKGEGVNTEAFF. CDR3 bases: TGTGCCAGCAGCAAGGGGGAGGGGGTGAACACTGAAGCTTTCTTT.

V and J are TRBV3-1 (or the pseudogene TRBV3-2) and TRBJ2-5; the match to TRBD2 covers 11 bases. The germline gives CDR1 LGHDT, CDR2 YNNKEL (reference sequence). This CDR3 comprises 15 residues. The J segment lost 2 bases and the V segment lost 6 bases, leaving 5 bases of the junction unmatched. This chain's CDR3 is CASRAGTSGQETQYF. CDR3 sequence (DNA): TGTGCCAGCAGAGCAGGGACTAGCGGTCAAGAGACCCAGTACTTC.

This clone was seen more than once but under ten times. The chain has TRBV5-1 and TRBJ1-5; D is uncertain. V was pared by 4 bases and J by 11 bases, with 19 bases between. CDR1 and CDR2 (germline): SGHRS, YFSETQ. This CDR3 spans 14 amino acids. The CDR3 nucleotides read TGCGCCAGCAGCCCCGCGGGCCCCTTCGAGGCCCAGCATTTT. It yields the protein CASSPAGPFEAQHF.

Only one count was recorded for this clone. V usage is TRBV3-1 (or the pseudogene TRBV3-2) and J usage is TRBJ2-2; 12 bases map to TRBD1. This CDR3 has 18 amino acids. Germline CDR1 reads LGHDT; CDR2 reads YNNKEL (reference sequence). Germline trimming cut 4 bases from V and 3 bases from J; bases unmatched to any gene: 9. The CDR3 reads CASSRRDRGRGDTGELFF. The CDR3 DNA follows: TGTGCCAGCAGCCGCCGGGACAGGGGGCGCGGGGACACCGGGGAGCTGTTTTTT.

This clone was seen only once. The chain carries TRBV28 and TRBJ2-7; 9 bases are a match to TRBD1. V shed 5 bases, J shed 3 bases, and the junction held 17 bases outside the gene matches. This CDR3 contains 18 residues. Germline V gene sequence: CDR1 MDHEN, CDR2 SYDVKM. The CDR3 spells CASSLPPGTGHRDYEQYF. The CDR3 nucleotides are TGTGCCAGCAGTCTACCGCCTGGGACAGGGCATAGGGACTACGAGCAGTACTTC.

The CDR3 region has the DNA TGTGCCAGCAGCCAAGACCCGGGAGGGCCTCGCGGGGAGCTGTTTTTT. As protein: CASSQDPGGPRGELFF. The V and J genes are TRBV4-2 and TRBJ2-2; 8 bases map to TRBD2. J gave up 7 bases and V 0 bases, and 7 bases lay outside the gene matches. In germline, CDR1 is LGHNA, CDR2 YNFKEQ. The CDR3 is 16 amino acids.

CDR3: CASSWDSSYEQYF. The CDR3 DNA sequence: TGCGCCAGCAGCTGGGACAGCTCCTACGAGCAGTACTTC. The chain recombines TRBV5-1 with TRBJ2-7, with 7 nucleotides matching TRBD1. V trimming: 3 bases; J trimming: 0 bases; junction bases outside the gene matches: 0. The germline V gene encodes CDR1 SGHRS and CDR2 YFSETQ. The CDR3 is made up of 13 amino acids.

J is TRBJ2-2 and V is TRBV2, with TRBD2 identical over 10 bases. The CDR3 covers 14 residues. Losses at the gene ends were 8 bases for V and 5 bases for J; bases not matched to a gene: 5. The germline V gene encodes CDR1 SNHLY and CDR2 FYNNEI. The CDR3 reads CASGGSGRTGELFF. For the CDR3, the DNA is TGTGCCAGCGGGGGTAGCGGGAGGACCGGGGAGCTGTTTTTT.

The V and J genes are TRBV29-1 and TRBJ1-2; D is undetermined. CDR1 is SQVTM and CDR2 is ANQGSEA in the germline V gene. Trimming removed 4 bases from V and 1 base from J, with 7 bases in between. The CDR3 is made up of 12 amino acids. CDR3 region: CSVVKLNYGYTF. CDR3 coding DNA: TGCAGCGTTGTTAAACTTAACTATGGCTACACCTTC.

The chain links TRBV18 to TRBJ2-2; D remains ambiguous. CDR1 is KGHSH, CDR2 LQKENI, per germline. Trimming left V 5 bases short and J 1 base short, with 8 bases between. The CDR3 sequence is 14 residues long. The CDR3 protein is CASSSNRNTGELFF. The DNA for the CDR3 is TGTGCCAGCTCATCGAACAGGAACACCGGGGAGCTGTTTTTT.

V usage is TRBV24-1 and J usage is TRBJ2-3, with D possibly being TRBD1 (6 bases). Germline lookup yields CDR1 KGHDR and CDR2 SFDVKD. V lost 5 bases and J lost 2, with 13 bases in between. The CDR3 runs to 15 residues. The CDR3 sequence: CATSGKQGTTDTQYF. In DNA form, the CDR3 reads TGTGCCACCAGTGGGAAACAGGGCACCACAGATACGCAGTATTTT.

J is TRBJ2-1 and V is TRBV20-1; the match to TRBD2 covers 10 bases. CDR3 length: 14 amino acids. CDR1 and CDR2 from the germline V gene are DFQATT and SNEGSKA (reference sequence). Trimming at V came to 3 bases and at J to 9 bases, leaving 8 bases not matched to a gene. The CDR3 loop is CSASPSGRSGEQFF. DNA of the CDR3: TGCAGTGCTAGTCCTAGCGGGAGATCGGGTGAGCAGTTCTTC.

The chain carries TRBV5-1 and TRBJ2-7; 8 bases agree with TRBD2. CDR3 length: 15 residues. J was trimmed by 3 bases and V by 0 bases; bases with no gene match: 5. Germline V CDR1 and CDR2: SGHRS, YFSETQ. Written as DNA, the CDR3 is TGCGCCAGCAGCTTGGTTACTAGCGGTCTCTACGAGCAGTACTTC. It codes for CASSLVTSGLYEQYF.

The CDR3 protein is CASTPPNPGRARLSYEQYF. Here the CDR3 DNA reads TGTGCCAGTACCCCCCCTAACCCCGGGAGGGCGCGGCTCTCCTACGAGCAGTACTTC. The chain is built from TRBV19 and TRBJ2-7; TRBD2 agrees at 8 bases. The CDR3 consists of 19 residues. V trimming: 7 bases; J trimming: 0 bases; junction bases outside the gene matches: 20. Germline V gene lookup returns CDR1 LNHDA and CDR2 SQIVND (reference sequence).

The chain has TRBV2 and TRBJ1-1, with TRBD1 identical over 8 bases. CDR1 SNHLY and CDR2 FYNNEI come from the germline V gene. This CDR3 has 12 amino acids. After removal of 6 bases from V and 11 bases from J, the junction contained 8 bases not matched to a gene. The CDR3 is CASRGTGRGAFF. In nucleotides, the CDR3 is TGTGCCAGCAGGGGGACAGGTCGCGGGGCTTTCTTT.

This chain uses TRBV19 with TRBJ2-7; perhaps TRBD1 as D (6 bases). Germline CDR1 LNHDA, CDR2 SQIVND (reference sequence). The V gene lost 7 bases and the J gene lost 1 base, with 23 bases spanning the gap. The CDR3 has 17 amino acids. The CDR3 DNA sequence: TGTGCCAGTATATCGGCCCATGACAGGTTAGTTTCCTACGAGCAGTACTTC. Translated: CASISAHDRLVSYEQYF.